These 4 T cell receptor beta chains were sequenced from one sample in a study of glioma-infiltrating T cells after dendritic cell vaccination. As for time point: after dendritic cell vaccination, including at tumor progression/relapse. Profiling relied on immunoSEQ multiplex PCR, and the TCRdb table lists in-frame clones only, not all of them. The sample lists about 87,000 clones; 75% to 90% were seen once. The sample was blood, taken after dendritic cell vaccination. Receptor source: a human donor with glioblastoma.

The chain has TRBV6-1 and TRBJ1-4; D not resolved. Germline CDR1 reads MNHNS; CDR2 reads SASEGT. The CDR3 spans 14 residues. Trimming took off 6 bases at V and 0 bases at J, with 8 bases between the two ends. The CDR3 nucleotides read TGTGCCAGCAGCCTCTCCCCAACTAATGAAAAACTGTTTTTT. Translated: CASSLSPTNEKLFF.

V and J are TRBV5-1 and TRBJ1-1; D remains ambiguous. The V end was cut by 4 bases, the J end by 1 base, with 11 bases between. Per germline, CDR1 SGHRS and CDR2 YFSETQ. The CDR3 covers 14 residues. CDR3 bases: TGCGCCAGCAGCCCAGGCCCCGGGAACACTGAAGCTTTCTTT. Its translation is CASSPGPGNTEAFF.

The J gene is TRBJ2-7, the V gene TRBV7-2; 8 nucleotides align to TRBD1. CDR3 length: 14 amino acids. V was clipped by 4 bases and J by 4 bases; unmatched bases: 6. Germline V gene sequence: CDR1 SGHTA, CDR2 FQGNSA. The CDR3 bases are TGTGCCAGCAGCTCGGACAGGGCTCAATACGAGCAGTACTTC. Its protein is CASSSDRAQYEQYF.

This clone qualifies as medium-sized. V is TRBV19 and J is TRBJ1-6; 7 bases agree with TRBD1. The germline V gene encodes CDR1 LNHDA and CDR2 SQIVND (reference sequence). The CDR3 is 14 amino acids. J gave up 6 bases and V 6 bases, and 5 bases lay outside the gene matches. CDR3 protein: CASRGRGSNSPLHF. The DNA of the CDR3 is TGTGCCAGTAGGGGCAGGGGGTCTAATTCACCCCTCCACTTT.